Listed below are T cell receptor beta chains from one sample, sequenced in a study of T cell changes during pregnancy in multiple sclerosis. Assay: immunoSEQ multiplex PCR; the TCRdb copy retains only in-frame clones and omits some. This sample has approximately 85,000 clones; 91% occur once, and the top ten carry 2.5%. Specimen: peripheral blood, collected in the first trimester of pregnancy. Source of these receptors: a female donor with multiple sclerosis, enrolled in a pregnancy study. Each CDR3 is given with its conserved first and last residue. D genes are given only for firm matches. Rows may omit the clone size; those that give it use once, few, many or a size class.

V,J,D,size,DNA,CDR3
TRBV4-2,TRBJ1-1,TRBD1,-,TGTGCCAGCAGCCAAGTCGTAAGGGACAGTCGGAACACTGAAGCTTTCTTT,CASSQVVRDSRNTEAFF
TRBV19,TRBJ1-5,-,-,TGTGCCAGTAGTATTAGAAACTCCAATCAGCCCCAGCATTTT,CASSIRNSNQPQHF
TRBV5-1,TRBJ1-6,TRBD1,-,TGCGCCAGCAGCCCGACAGGGGGAAATTCACCCCTCCACTTT,CASSPTGGNSPLHF
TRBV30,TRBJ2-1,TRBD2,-,TGTGCCTGGAGTGGAAGCGGGACTAGCAGTTCCCATGAGCAGTTCTTC,CAWSGSGTSSSHEQFF
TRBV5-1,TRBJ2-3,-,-,TGCGCCAGCGCGAACGAAAATACGCAGTATTTT,CASANENTQYF
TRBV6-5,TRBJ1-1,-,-,TGTGCCAGCAGCCAGGACAGACAGAACACTGAAGCTTTCTTT,CASSQDRQNTEAFF
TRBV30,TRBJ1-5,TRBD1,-,TGTGCCTGGAGTGGACGCACAGGGGACGGGCAGCCCCAGCATTTT,CAWSGRTGDGQPQHF
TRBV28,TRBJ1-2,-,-,TGTGCCAGCAGTTCCTTCAGGGACTACACCTTC,CASSSFRDYTF
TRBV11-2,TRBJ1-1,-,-,TGTGCCAGCAGCTTACAGAACACTGAAGCTTTCTTT,CASSLQNTEAFF
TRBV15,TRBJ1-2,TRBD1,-,TGTGCCACCAGCAGAGATTTACAGGGGGCCATTAATGGCTACACCTTC,CATSRDLQGAINGYTF
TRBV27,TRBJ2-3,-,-,TGTGCCAGCAGTTTATCGTCAGGGCATTCCACAGATACGCAGTATTTT,CASSLSSGHSTDTQYF
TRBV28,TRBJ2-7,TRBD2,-,TGTGCCAGCAGTTTCGGGGGGAGGGACGAGCAGTACTTC,CASSFGGRDEQYF
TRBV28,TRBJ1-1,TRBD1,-,TGTGCCAGCAGTTTACCAGGGGGCACTGAAGCTTTCTTT,CASSLPGGTEAFF
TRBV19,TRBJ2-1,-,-,TGTGCCAGTAGCTCCGAGACTAGTGGTGGTTCGCATGAGCAGTTCTTC,CASSSETSGGSHEQFF
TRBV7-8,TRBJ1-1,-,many,TGTGCCAGCAGCCTAGAGGCGGGGCAAGCTTTCTTT,CASSLEAGQAFF
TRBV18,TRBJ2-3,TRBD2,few,TGTGCCAGCTCACCATTTCCTAGCGGAGGGACCACAGATACGCAGTATTTT,CASSPFPSGGTTDTQYF
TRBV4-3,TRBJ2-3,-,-,TGCGCCAGCAGCCAGCGGGGCGCTACAGATACGCAGTATTTT,CASSQRGATDTQYF
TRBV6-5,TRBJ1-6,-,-,TGTGCCAGCAGTTCGGGGGGTAAGGGTTCACCCCTCCACTTT,CASSSGGKGSPLHF
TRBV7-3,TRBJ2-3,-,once,TGTGCCAGCAGCCTGGCGGGACTTGGTGGGACAGATACGCAGTATTTT,CASSLAGLGGTDTQYF
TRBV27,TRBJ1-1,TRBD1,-,TGTGCCAGCTCACTAGTAACAGGGGAAACTGAAGCTTTCTTT,CASSLVTGETEAFF
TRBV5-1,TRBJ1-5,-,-,TGCGCCAGCAGGGGGCCATTAATAAGCAATCAGCCCCAGCATTTT,CASRGPLISNQPQHF
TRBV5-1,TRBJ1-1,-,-,TGCGCCAGCAGCTTGCAGGGGAACACTGAAGCTTTCTTT,CASSLQGNTEAFF
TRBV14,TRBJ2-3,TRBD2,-,TGTGCCAGCAGCGAGCTTAGCGGGGGGGCGAAAGATACGCAGTATTTT,CASSELSGGAKDTQYF
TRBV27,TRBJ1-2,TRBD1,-,TGTGCCAGCAGCCTACGGACAGGGGATGGCTACACCTTC,CASSLRTGDGYTF
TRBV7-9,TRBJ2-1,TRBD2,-,TGTGCCAGCAGCACGCCCGGGGACTACCCAGTGGGTGAGCAGTTCTTC,CASSTPGDYPVGEQFF
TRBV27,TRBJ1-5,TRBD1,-,TGTGCCAGCAGTCCTCTCTCAATGAAGGGGGCGAATCAGCCCCAGCATTTT,CASSPLSMKGANQPQHF
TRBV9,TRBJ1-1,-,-,TGTGCCAGCAGCGTGGCAGGGCAGAACACTGAAGCTTTCTTT,CASSVAGQNTEAFF
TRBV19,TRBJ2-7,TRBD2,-,TGTGCCAGTAGGCTAGCGGGAGACCACTCCTACGAGCAGTACTTC,CASRLAGDHSYEQYF
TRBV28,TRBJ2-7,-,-,TGTGCCAGCAGTTCCCACCGGACAGACCAATCCTACGAGCAGTACTTC,CASSSHRTDQSYEQYF
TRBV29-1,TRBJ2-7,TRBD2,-,TGCAGCGTTTGGGTGCGCGGGAGCGGGGAGCAGTACTTC,CSVWVRGSGEQYF
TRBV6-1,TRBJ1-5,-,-,TGTGCCAGCACGACAGCCTCGATCAATCAGCCCCAGCATTTT,CASTTASINQPQHF
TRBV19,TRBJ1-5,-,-,TGTGCCAGTATTCCCCAGGGGACGCTTGTCAATCAGCCCCAGCATTTT,CASIPQGTLVNQPQHF
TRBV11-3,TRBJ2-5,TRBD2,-,TGTGCCAGCAGCTTAGGCGTACGAGGACTAGCGGGGGGCGAGACCCAGTACTTC,CASSLGVRGLAGGETQYF
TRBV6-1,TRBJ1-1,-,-,TGTGCCAGCATCCCCGGGGATAGGGACACTGAAGCTTTCTTT,CASIPGDRDTEAFF
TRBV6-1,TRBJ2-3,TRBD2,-,TGTGCCAGCAGTGAATTTGGTAGCGGGGGTAAACAGTATTTT,CASSEFGSGGKQYF
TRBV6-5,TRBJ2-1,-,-,TGTGCCAGCAGTGGTACAGGGGGGGATGAGCAGTTCTTC,CASSGTGGDEQFF
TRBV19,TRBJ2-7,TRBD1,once,TGTGCCAGTAGTTCAGGGGGCGAGCAGTACTTC,CASSSGGEQYF
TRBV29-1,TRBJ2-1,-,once,TGCAGCGGGACGCGTTCGAGCGGGCAGAGTAGCTCCTACAATGAGCAGTTCTTC,CSGTRSSGQSSSYNEQFF
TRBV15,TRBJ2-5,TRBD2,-,TGTGCCACCAGCAGAGATTGGGGAGGGGAGACCCAGTACTTC,CATSRDWGGETQYF
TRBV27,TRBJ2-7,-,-,TGTGCCAGCAGTTTGGTCCCGGGGGGCGACCACGAGCAGTACTTC,CASSLVPGGDHEQYF
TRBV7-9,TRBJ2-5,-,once,TGTGCCAGCAGCTTAGGAGGCAGGGCAGAGACCCAGTACTTC,CASSLGGRAETQYF
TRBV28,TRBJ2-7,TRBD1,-,TGTGCCAGCAGTTTAATAGGACAGGGGGGGTACGAGCAGTACTTC,CASSLIGQGGYEQYF
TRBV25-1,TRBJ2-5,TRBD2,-,TGTGCCAGCAGTGAATTGGGAGGGGAAGGGATCCAAGAGACCCAGTACTTC,CASSELGGEGIQETQYF
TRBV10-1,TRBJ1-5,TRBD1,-,TGCGCCAGCAGTGGGACAGGGGAACTCTATCAGCCCCAGCATTTT,CASSGTGELYQPQHF
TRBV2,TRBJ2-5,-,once,TGTGCCAGTCTGAGCGGGACAGGCTTATGGACCCAGTACTTC,CASLSGTGLWTQYF
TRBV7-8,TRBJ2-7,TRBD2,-,TGTGCCAGCAGCCGAAACTTAGCGGGATCCGCCCACGAGCAGTACTTC,CASSRNLAGSAHEQYF
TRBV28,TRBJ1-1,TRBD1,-,TGTGCCAGCAGCCGTCCTTTCGACAGGGTGGTGGCAGCTTTCTTT,CASSRPFDRVVAAFF